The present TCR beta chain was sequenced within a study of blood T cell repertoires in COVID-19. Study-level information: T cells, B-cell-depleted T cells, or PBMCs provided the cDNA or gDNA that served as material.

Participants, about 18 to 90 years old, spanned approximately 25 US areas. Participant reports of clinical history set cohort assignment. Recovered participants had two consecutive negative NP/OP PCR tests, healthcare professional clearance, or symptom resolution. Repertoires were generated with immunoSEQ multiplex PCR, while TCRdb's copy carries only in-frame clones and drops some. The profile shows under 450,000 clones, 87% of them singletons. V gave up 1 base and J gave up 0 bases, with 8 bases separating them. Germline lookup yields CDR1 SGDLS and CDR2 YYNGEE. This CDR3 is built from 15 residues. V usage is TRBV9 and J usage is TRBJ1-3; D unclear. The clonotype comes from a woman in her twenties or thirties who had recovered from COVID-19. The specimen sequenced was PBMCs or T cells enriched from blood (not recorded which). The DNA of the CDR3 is TGTGCCAGCAGCGTAACAGTGAGCTCTGGAAACACCATATATTTT. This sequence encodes CASSVTVSSGNTIYF.